The clone carrying this TCR beta chain was picked up one time. Germline lookup yields CDR1 MNHEY and CDR2 SMNVEV (reference sequence). J lost 4 bases, V lost 5 bases, and 4 bases had no gene match. The CDR3 contains 15 residues. The entry originates in a study of STAT5B mutations in CD4+ large granular lymphocyte leukemia. The assay was immunoSEQ multiplex PCR, and TCRdb's table has in-frame clones only and misses some. Among about 24,000 clones, around 72% were seen once, and the ten largest hold 0.5% to 0.65%. The origin of this receptor is a human donor in good health. The chain recombines TRBV27 with TRBJ2-2, with TRBD2 matching over 10 bases. The sequenced sample was CD4+ T cells from blood buffy coats. The CDR3 DNA reads TGTGCCAGCAGTAGGACTAGCGGTCCCACCGGGGAGCTGTTTTTT. Encoded protein: CASSRTSGPTGELFF.